This entry features one T cell receptor (beta chain) sequence. This sample was taken from a study of blood T cell repertoires in COVID-19. The overall study: COVID-19 samples from acute and convalescent phases originated in the United States, Italy and Spain. Sample material is recorded as cDNA or gDNA derived from T cells, B-cell-depleted T cells, or PBMCs.

Germline lookup yields CDR1 GTSNPN and CDR2 SVGIG (reference sequence). After removal of 6 bases from V and 2 bases from J, the junction contained 5 bases not matched to a gene. The CDR3 runs 14 residues. In the original processing: By means of reference gene primer amplification, nucleated cell counts were estimated. Clones were sequenced by immunoSEQ multiplex PCR, and TCRdb holds only the in-frame ones, with some missing. That table furnishes V, J and clone size, whereas the DNA furnished D and trimming. The data show tens of thousands of clones, 85% to 90% seen once. This TCR was recovered from a man between 70 and 80 years old with active or convalescent COVID-19. V is TRBV30 and J is TRBJ1-5, with 9 bases lining up with TRBD1. Sequenced sample: peripheral blood. The CDR3 sequence is CACQTGGGNQPQHF. The CDR3 region has the DNA TGTGCCTGCCAAACAGGGGGCGGCAATCAGCCCCAGCATTTT.